One and the same sample provided the 9 T cell receptor beta chains below, sequenced in a study of shared clonotypes between healthy human individuals (dated by TCRdb to the early 2020s). The library relied on the immunoSEQ multiplex PCR assay. TCRdb re-hosts the immuneACCESS table, in-frame sequences only. Its copies lack some clones; in the studies checked, an unresolved V gene accounts for under half of them, and the cause for the rest is not known. The sample table shows over a million clones, and about 75% are seen once. Approximately 1.3% of the sample is taken by the ten largest. The source material was memory CD4+ T cells sorted from blood. This specimen's cell subset or site label, per the study, means: CD45RA-negative fraction. The receptor source for this set is a man between 18 and 29 years old in good health.

The gene calls are TRBV2 and TRBJ2-7; 8 bases are a match to TRBD2. Germline assignment: CDR1 SNHLY and CDR2 FYNNEI. The CDR3 is 16 residues long. The junction had 15 bases not matched to a gene; V was cut back by 6 bases and J by 5 bases. CDR3 protein: CASSVILLAGPHEQYF. The CDR3 nucleotides are TGTGCCAGCAGCGTAATTTTATTAGCGGGACCTCACGAGCAGTACTTC.

The V call is TRBV4-1, the J call TRBJ2-1; possibly TRBD1 for D (5 bases). The germline gives CDR1 MGHRA, CDR2 YSYEKL. The CDR3 totals 16 residues. Trimming removed 0 bases from V and 2 bases from J, with 11 bases in between. The CDR3 protein is CASSQERQGTYNEQFF. CDR3 DNA sequence: TGCGCCAGCAGCCAAGAGAGGCAGGGTACCTACAATGAGCAGTTCTTC.

This chain uses TRBV10-3 with TRBJ1-5; TRBD1 matches 8 bases. Germline V lookup: CDR1 ENHRY, CDR2 SYGVKD. After removal of 10 bases from V and 7 bases from J, the junction contained 9 bases not matched to a gene. The CDR3 is made up of 13 amino acids. CDR3 coding DNA: TGTGCCACTAGGGACAGGAAGGAACAGCCCCAGCATTTT. The encoded protein is CATRDRKEQPQHF.

This chain uses TRBV4-1 with TRBJ2-5; 11 nucleotides align to TRBD2. CDR1 is MGHRA and CDR2 is YSYEKL in the germline V gene. The junction had 4 bases not matched to a gene; V was cut back by 3 bases and J by 4 bases. The CDR3 has 15 amino acids. The CDR3 loop is CASSQASGGLETQYF. Written as DNA, the CDR3 is TGCGCCAGCAGCCAGGCTAGCGGGGGGTTAGAGACCCAGTACTTC.

This sequence joins TRBV7-2 and TRBJ2-5; 9 bases agree with TRBD2. Trimming took 2 bases from V and 2 from J; bases not matched to a gene: 6. The CDR3 has 16 amino acids. Germline V gives CDR1 SGHTA, CDR2 FQGNSA. CDR3 sequence (DNA): TGTGCCAGCAGCTTATCTAGCGGGGCAATACAAGAGACCCAGTACTTC. This codes for CASSLSSGAIQETQYF.

V gene TRBV5-1 combines with J gene TRBJ1-1; 11 bases are shared with TRBD1. Trimming took 4 bases from V and 1 from J; bases not matched to a gene: 0. Germline CDR1 SGHRS, CDR2 YFSETQ. The CDR3 covers 14 residues. This chain's CDR3 is CASSGQGANTEAFF. As DNA, the CDR3 is TGCGCCAGCAGCGGACAGGGGGCGAACACTGAAGCTTTCTTT. Using reference TRBV5-1 and TRBJ1-1 for the parts outside the CDR3, the full variable domain is KAGVTQTPRYLIKTRGQQVTLSCSPISGHRSVSWYQQTPGQGLQFLFEYFSETQRNKGNFPGRFSGRQFSNSRSEMNVSTLELGDSALYLCASSGQGANTEAFFGQGTRLTVV.

This clone was detected only a few times. The rearrangement links TRBV10-1 to TRBJ1-3, with D perhaps TRBD1 (5 bases). CDR3 length: 14 amino acids. Germline V CDR1 and CDR2: WNHNN, SYGVQD (reference sequence). The ends were cut back, 6 bases at V and 0 bases at J, with 9 bases in the middle. The CDR3 is CASSRDGSGNTIYF. The CDR3 DNA follows: TGCGCCAGCAGCCGGGACGGCTCTGGAAACACCATATATTTT.

This clone was observed a few times. The CDR3 nucleotides are TGTGCCAGCAGCGTAGGGGGACAGGAGAATCAGCCCCAGCATTTT. Translating it yields CASSVGGQENQPQHF. This chain uses TRBV9 with TRBJ1-5, with TRBD1 identical over 8 bases. Germline values: CDR1 SGDLS, CDR2 YYNGEE. V lost 0 bases and J lost 4; bases outside the gene matches: 3. This CDR3 has 15 residues.

The chain uses TRBV10-1 and TRBJ1-4; tentatively, D is TRBD1 (5 bases). Trimming pared 6 bases from V and 8 bases from J, leaving 13 bases between. This CDR3 is built from 13 residues. Germline CDR1 is WNHNN and CDR2 is SYGVQD (reference sequence). The CDR3 DNA is TGCGCCAGCAGCAACCAGGGTAACGAAAAACTGTTTTTT. Protein sequence: CASSNQGNEKLFF.